The next 16 T cell receptor beta chains were all read from a single sample in a study of blood T cell repertoires in COVID-19. TCRdb keeps only in-frame clones here, not all; method: immunoSEQ multiplex PCR. The table records some 48,000 clones, roughly nine tenths of them present only once. Material: peripheral blood. These receptor sequences come from a human donor in a cohort sampled during active COVID-19.

The gene calls are TRBV12-3 or TRBV12-4 and TRBJ1-2; the D gene is possibly TRBD1 (6 bases). The CDR3 length is 12 residues. V lost 7 bases, J lost 5 bases, and 11 bases lay in between. The CDR3 nucleotides read TGTGCCAGCACCAAGGGGGATTATGGCTACACCTTC. Its translation: CASTKGDYGYTF.

The chain is built from TRBV6-1 and TRBJ1-6, with D hard to call. Germline V gene sequence: CDR1 MNHNS, CDR2 SASEGT. With 3 bases removed from V and 4 bases from J, the gap between germline ends came to 16 bases. This CDR3 is 17 amino acids long. CDR3 loop: CASSDEVPSFYNSPLHF. The CDR3 coding sequence is TGTGCCAGCAGTGATGAGGTTCCCAGCTTTTATAATTCACCCCTCCACTTT.

The V gene is TRBV28, the J gene TRBJ2-7, with D hard to call. The CDR3 is 13 amino acids. Trimming removed 5 bases at V and 0 bases at J, with 8 bases between. CDR1 and CDR2 from the germline V gene are MDHEN and SYDVKM. The CDR3 DNA is TGTGCCAGCAGTCTAACCCCCTCCTACGAGCAGTACTTC. This translates into CASSLTPSYEQYF.

The J gene is TRBJ2-3, the V gene TRBV6-5; TRBD2 aligns across 9 bases. The germline V gene has CDR1 MNHEY and CDR2 SVGAGI. J lost 4 bases, V lost 7 bases, and 6 bases had no gene match. This CDR3 has 14 residues. The CDR3 loop is CASMAGGPSDTQYF. The CDR3 DNA reads as TGTGCCAGCATGGCGGGGGGGCCCTCAGATACGCAGTATTTT.

The chain links TRBV27 to TRBJ2-7; 10 nucleotides align to TRBD2. The CDR3 is 16 residues long. Trimming took 6 bases from V and 2 from J; bases not matched to a gene: 10. From germline, CDR1 is MNHEY and CDR2 SMNVEV (reference sequence). The CDR3 bases are TGTGCCAGCAGACCCAATATAGCGGGAGGTACCTACGAGCAGTACTTC. This codes for CASRPNIAGGTYEQYF.

This clone is medium-sized. The chain uses TRBV28 and TRBJ2-7; TRBD1 might be the D (6 bases). CDR1 is MDHEN and CDR2 is SYDVKM in the germline V gene. V dropped 3 bases and J dropped 5 bases, with 17 bases sitting between them. The CDR3 extends over 15 amino acids. Written as DNA, the CDR3 is TGTGCCAGCAGTTTTAGCTCTACAGGGTCCCACGAGCAGTACTTC. The encoded protein is CASSFSSTGSHEQYF.

This sequence joins TRBV24-1 and TRBJ1-2; TRBD1 might be the D (5 bases). The CDR3 is 18 amino acids. V lost 5 bases and J 6 bases, leaving 27 bases between the germline ends. The germline gives CDR1 KGHDR, CDR2 SFDVKD. CDR3 region: CATSVNRQAGGFFHGYTF. The CDR3 nucleotides are TGTGCCACCAGTGTTAACCGGCAGGCCGGGGGTTTTTTTCATGGCTACACCTTC.

This chain uses TRBV5-6 with TRBJ2-1; 12 bases line up with TRBD2. The CDR3 is 14 amino acids. Germline assignment: CDR1 SGHDT and CDR2 YYEEEE. Trimming at V came to 0 bases and at J to 15 bases, leaving 7 bases not matched to a gene. Here the CDR3 reads CASSLGLAGGPLFF. The DNA of the CDR3 is TGTGCCAGCAGCTTGGGGCTAGCGGGAGGGCCGCTGTTCTTC.

The chain joins TRBV2 to TRBJ2-2; 10 bases align to TRBD1. The trim removed 7 bases at V and 5 bases at J, leaving 7 bases unmatched. The CDR3 runs to 15 residues. Germline CDR1 and CDR2: SNHLY and FYNNEI. In nucleotides, the CDR3 is TGTGCCAGCAAGGCCGGGACAGGGGTTACCGGGGAGCTGTTTTTT. This codes for CASKAGTGVTGELFF.

The V call is TRBV9, the J call TRBJ2-7; a weak D match, TRBD1 (6 bases). The V end was cut by 0 bases, the J end by 7 bases, with 17 bases between. Germline V gene data show CDR1 as SGDLS and CDR2 as YYNGEE. This CDR3 region has 15 residues. This chain's CDR3 is CASSVDSGVRGEQYF. As DNA, the CDR3 is TGTGCCAGCAGCGTAGACTCAGGGGTAAGAGGGGAGCAGTACTTC.

The gene calls are TRBV4-3 and TRBJ2-5; 12 bases are shared with TRBD2. This CDR3 region has 16 residues. J gave up 2 bases and V 2 bases, and 3 bases lay outside the gene matches. Germline V gene data show CDR1 as LGHNA and CDR2 as YSLEER. The CDR3 DNA is TGCGCCAGCAGCCAAATTCTAGCGGGAGGGCAAGAGACCCAGTACTTC. Translated, it gives CASSQILAGGQETQYF.

This clone showed up just once. This rearrangement joins TRBV3-1 (or the pseudogene TRBV3-2) to TRBJ2-3; no clear D gene. Trimming pared 4 bases from V and 8 bases from J, leaving 10 bases between. The CDR3 extends over 12 amino acids. Germline V gene sequence: CDR1 LGHDT, CDR2 YNNKEL (reference sequence). CDR3 in amino acids: CASSPSPPTQYF. CDR3 in DNA: TGTGCCAGCAGCCCGAGCCCCCCTACGCAGTATTTT.

V gene TRBV6-5 combines with J gene TRBJ1-1; D possibly corresponds to TRBD1 (6 bases). CDR1 MNHEY and CDR2 SVGAGI come from the germline V gene. The CDR3 spans 15 residues. The V end lost 0 bases, the J end lost 4 bases, and 12 bases lay between the germline ends. The DNA for the CDR3 is TGTGCCAGCAGTTACTCCGGTCTGGGGGCCACTGAAGCTTTCTTT. Its translation is CASSYSGLGATEAFF.

V usage is TRBV5-4 and J usage is TRBJ1-1; D is undetermined. V lost 0 bases and J lost 1, with 13 bases in between. This CDR3 spans 16 amino acids. Germline CDR1 SGHNT, CDR2 YYREEE (reference sequence). The CDR3 DNA reads TGTGCCAGCAGCTTGGCAGGCACACGATCGAACACTGAAGCTTTCTTT. Its protein product is CASSLAGTRSNTEAFF. The full variable domain, completed using reference TRBV5-4 and TRBJ1-1, is ETGVTQSPTHLIKTRGQQVTLRCSSQSGHNTVSWYQQALGQGPQFIFQYYREEENGRGNFPPRFSGLQFPNYSSELNVNALELDDSALYLCASSLAGTRSNTEAFFGQGTRLTVV.

The rearrangement uses TRBV19 and TRBJ2-1; 8 bases line up with TRBD2. Germline CDR1 and CDR2: LNHDA and SQIVND (reference sequence). This CDR3 contains 16 residues. The junction had 14 bases not matched to a gene; V was cut back by 5 bases and J by 8 bases. Here the CDR3 reads CASSVHGGLEDDEQFF. For the CDR3, the DNA is TGTGCCAGTAGTGTCCACGGGGGACTAGAGGACGATGAGCAGTTCTTC.

V is TRBV5-1 and J is TRBJ1-4; 7 positions match TRBD1. V shed 3 bases, J shed 5 bases, and the junction held 4 bases outside the gene matches. The CDR3 is 14 amino acids. CDR1 and CDR2 from the germline V gene are SGHRS and YFSETQ. The CDR3 protein is CASSWTGKNEKLFF. In nucleotides, the CDR3 is TGCGCCAGCAGCTGGACAGGAAAAAATGAAAAACTGTTTTTT. Full variable domain (rest looked up from reference TRBV5-1 and TRBJ1-4): KAGVTQTPRYLIKTRGQQVTLSCSPISGHRSVSWYQQTPGQGLQFLFEYFSETQRNKGNFPGRFSGRQFSNSRSEMNVSTLELGDSALYLCASSWTGKNEKLFFGSGTQLSVL.